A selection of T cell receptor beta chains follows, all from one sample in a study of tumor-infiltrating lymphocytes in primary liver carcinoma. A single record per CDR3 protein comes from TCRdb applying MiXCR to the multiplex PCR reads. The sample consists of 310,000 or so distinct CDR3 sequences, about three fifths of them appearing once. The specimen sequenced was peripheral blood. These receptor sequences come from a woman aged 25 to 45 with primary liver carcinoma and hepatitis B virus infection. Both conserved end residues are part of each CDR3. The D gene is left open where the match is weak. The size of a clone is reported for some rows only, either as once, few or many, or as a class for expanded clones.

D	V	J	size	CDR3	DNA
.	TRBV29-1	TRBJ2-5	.	CSASEDQETQYF	TGCAGCGCTTCGGAGGACCAAGAGACCCAGTACTTC
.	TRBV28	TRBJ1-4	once	CASRTRVGWRLFF	TGTGCCAGCCGCACCCGGGTTGGGTGGAGACTGTTTTTT
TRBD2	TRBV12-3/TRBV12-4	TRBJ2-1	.	CASSISGTSGLEQFF	TGTGCCAGCAGCATATCCGGAACTAGCGGACTTGAGCAGTTCTTC
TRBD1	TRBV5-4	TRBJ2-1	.	CASSLGGQGINEQFF	TGTGCCAGCAGCTTGGGAGGACAGGGGATTAATGAGCAGTTCTTC
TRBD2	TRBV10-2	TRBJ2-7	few	CASATSGRYEQYF	TGCGCCAGCGCGACTAGCGGGAGGTACGAGCAGTACTTC
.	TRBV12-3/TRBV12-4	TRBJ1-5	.	CASSRADDGQPQHF	TGTGCCAGCAGTAGGGCCGATGATGGGCAGCCCCAGCATTTT
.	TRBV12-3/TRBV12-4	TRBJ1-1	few	CASSFARNTEAFF	TGTGCCAGCAGTTTTGCCAGGAACACTGAAGCTTTCTTT
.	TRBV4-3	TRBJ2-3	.	CVSSQLGGSSPTDTQYF	TGCGTCAGCAGCCAACTTGGGGGGTCTAGCCCCACAGATACGCAGTATTTT
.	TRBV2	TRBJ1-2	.	CASSSGINYGYTF	TGTGCCAGCAGTAGCGGAATTAACTATGGCTACACCTTC
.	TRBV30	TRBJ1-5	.	CAWSDNRRYQPQHF	TGTGCCTGGAGTGATAACAGACGGTATCAGCCCCAGCATTTT
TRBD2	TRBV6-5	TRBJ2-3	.	CASSRPSGSGTDTQYF	TGTGCCAGCAGTAGGCCTAGCGGGAGTGGTACAGATACGCAGTATTTT
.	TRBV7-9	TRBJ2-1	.	CTSSSRIGNEQFF	TGTACCAGTAGCTCTAGAATAGGGAATGAGCAGTTCTTC
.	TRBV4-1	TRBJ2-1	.	CVSSQVDAYNGQFF	TGCGTCAGCAGCCAAGTGGATGCCTACAATGGGCAGTTCTTC
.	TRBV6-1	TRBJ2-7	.	CASSGNQFYKQYF	TGTGCCAGCAGTGGCAACCAATTCTACAAGCAGTACTTC
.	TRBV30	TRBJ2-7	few	CAWSVGGGYEQYF	TGTGCCTGGAGTGTAGGGGGGGGCTACGAGCAGTACTTC
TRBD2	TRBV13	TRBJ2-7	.	CASSLPSGDYEQYF	TGTGCCAGCAGCTTGCCTAGCGGGGACTACGAGCAGTACTTC
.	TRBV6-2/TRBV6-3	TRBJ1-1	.	CASEDGTGAFF	TGTGCCAGCGAGGACGGCACTGGAGCTTTCTTT
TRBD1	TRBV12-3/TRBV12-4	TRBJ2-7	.	CASCFVRGQEQYF	TGTGCCAGCTGTTTCGTCAGGGGGCAAGAGCAGTACTTC
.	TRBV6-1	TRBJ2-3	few	CASGFQGYGTQYF	TGTGCCAGCGGATTCCAGGGATACGGTACGCAGTATTTT
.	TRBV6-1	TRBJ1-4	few	CASRFRLNEKLFF	TGTGCCAGCAGGTTCAGGCTTAATGAAAAACTGTTTTTT
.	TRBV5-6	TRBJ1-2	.	CASSSILYGYTF	TGTGCCAGCAGCTCGATTTTATATGGCTACACCTTC
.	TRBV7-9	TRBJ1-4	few	CASSSFTGIKEKLFF	TGTGCCAGCAGCTCATTCACAGGGATCAAAGAAAAACTGTTTTTT